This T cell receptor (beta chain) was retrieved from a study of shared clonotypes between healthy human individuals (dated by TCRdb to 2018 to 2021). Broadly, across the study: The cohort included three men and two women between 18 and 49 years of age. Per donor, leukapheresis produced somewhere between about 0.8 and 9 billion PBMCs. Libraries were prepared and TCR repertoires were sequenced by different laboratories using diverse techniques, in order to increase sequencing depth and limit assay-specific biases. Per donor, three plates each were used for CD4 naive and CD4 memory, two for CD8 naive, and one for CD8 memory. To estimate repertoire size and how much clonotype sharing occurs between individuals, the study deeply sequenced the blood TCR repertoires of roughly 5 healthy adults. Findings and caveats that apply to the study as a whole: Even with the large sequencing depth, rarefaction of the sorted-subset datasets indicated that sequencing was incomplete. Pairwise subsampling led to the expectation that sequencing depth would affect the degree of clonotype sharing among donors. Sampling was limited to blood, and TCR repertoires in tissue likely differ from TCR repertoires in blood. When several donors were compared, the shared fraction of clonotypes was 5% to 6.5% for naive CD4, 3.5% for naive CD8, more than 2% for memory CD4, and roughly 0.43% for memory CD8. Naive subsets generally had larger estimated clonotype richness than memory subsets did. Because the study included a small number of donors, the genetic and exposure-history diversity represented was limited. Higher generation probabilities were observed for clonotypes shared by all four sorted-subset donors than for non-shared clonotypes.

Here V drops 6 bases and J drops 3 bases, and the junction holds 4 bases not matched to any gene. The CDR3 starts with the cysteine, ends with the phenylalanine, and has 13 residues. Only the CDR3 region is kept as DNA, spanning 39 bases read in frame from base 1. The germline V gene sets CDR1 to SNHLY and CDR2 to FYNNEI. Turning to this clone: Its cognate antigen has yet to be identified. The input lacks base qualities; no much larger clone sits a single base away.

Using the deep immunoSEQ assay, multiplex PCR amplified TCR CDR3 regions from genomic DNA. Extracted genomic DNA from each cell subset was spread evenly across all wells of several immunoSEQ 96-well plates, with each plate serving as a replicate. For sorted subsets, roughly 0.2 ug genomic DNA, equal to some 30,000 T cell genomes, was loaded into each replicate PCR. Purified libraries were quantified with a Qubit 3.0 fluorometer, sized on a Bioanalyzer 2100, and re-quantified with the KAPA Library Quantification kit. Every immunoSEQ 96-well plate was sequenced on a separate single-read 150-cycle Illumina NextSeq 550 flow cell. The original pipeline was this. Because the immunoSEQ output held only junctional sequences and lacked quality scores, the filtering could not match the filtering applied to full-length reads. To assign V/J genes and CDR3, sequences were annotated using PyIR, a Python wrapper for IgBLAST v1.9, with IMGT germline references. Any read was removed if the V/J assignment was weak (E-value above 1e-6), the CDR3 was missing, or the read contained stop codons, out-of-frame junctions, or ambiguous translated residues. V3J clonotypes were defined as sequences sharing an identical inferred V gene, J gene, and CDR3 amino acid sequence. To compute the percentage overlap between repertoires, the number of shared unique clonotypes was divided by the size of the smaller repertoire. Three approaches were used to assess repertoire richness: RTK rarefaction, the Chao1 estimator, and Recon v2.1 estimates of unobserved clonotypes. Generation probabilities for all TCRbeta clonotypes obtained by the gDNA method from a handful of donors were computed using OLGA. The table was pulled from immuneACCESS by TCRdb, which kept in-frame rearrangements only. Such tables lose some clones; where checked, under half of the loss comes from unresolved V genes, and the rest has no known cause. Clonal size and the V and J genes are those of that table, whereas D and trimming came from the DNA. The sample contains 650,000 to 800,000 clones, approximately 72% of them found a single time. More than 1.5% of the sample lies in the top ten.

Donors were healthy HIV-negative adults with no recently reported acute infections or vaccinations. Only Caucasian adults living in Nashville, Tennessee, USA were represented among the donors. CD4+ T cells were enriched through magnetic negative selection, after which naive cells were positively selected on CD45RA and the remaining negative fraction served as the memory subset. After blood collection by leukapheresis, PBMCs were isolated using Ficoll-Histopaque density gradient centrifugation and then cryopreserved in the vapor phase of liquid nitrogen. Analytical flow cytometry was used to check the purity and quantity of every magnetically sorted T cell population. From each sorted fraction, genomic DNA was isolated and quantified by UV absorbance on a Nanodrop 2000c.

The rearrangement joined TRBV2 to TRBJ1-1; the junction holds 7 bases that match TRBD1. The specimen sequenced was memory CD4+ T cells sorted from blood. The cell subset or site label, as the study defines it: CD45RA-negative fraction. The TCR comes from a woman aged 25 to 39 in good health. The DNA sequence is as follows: TGTGCCAGCAGGGGACAGAGGTACACTGAAGCTTTCTTT. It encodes CASRGQRYTEAFF. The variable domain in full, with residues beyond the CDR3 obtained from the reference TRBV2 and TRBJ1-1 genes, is EPEVTQTPSHQVTQMGQEVILRCVPISNHLYFYWYRQILGQKVEFLVSFYNNEISEKSEIFDDQFSVERPDGSNFTLKIRSTKLEDSAMYFCASRGQRYTEAFFGQGTRLTVV.